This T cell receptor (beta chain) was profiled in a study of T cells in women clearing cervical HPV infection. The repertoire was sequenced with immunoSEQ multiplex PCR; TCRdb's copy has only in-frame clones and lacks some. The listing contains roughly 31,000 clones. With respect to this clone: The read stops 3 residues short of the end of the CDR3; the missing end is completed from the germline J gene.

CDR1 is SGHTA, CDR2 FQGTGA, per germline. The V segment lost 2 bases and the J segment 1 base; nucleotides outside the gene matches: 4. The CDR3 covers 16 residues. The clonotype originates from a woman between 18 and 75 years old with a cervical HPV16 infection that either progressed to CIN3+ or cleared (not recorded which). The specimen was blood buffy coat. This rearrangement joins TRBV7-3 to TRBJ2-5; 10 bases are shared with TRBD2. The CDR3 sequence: CASSLGLAGVQETQYF. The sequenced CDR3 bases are TGTGCCAGCAGCTTAGGGCTAGCGGGGGTCCAAGAGACC.